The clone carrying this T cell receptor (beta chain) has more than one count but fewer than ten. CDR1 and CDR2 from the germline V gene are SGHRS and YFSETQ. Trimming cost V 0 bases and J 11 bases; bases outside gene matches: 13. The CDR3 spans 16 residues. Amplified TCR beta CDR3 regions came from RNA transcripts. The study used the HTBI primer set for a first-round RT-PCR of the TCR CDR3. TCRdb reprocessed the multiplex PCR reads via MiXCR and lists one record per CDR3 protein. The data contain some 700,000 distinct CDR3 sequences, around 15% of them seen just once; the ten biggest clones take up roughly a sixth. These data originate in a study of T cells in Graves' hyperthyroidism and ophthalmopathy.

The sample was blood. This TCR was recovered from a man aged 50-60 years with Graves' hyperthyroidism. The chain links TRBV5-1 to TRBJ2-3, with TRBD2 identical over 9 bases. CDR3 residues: CASSLVQTSGDNKQYF. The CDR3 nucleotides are TGCGCCAGCAGCTTGGTTCAGACTAGCGGCGACAACAAGCAGTATTTT.